This record looks at one T cell receptor (beta chain) sequence and its context. There is no known antigen for this receptor. No per-base quality is available; no much larger clone lies one base away. The data derive from a study of molecular identifiers for immune sequencing clone quantification (dated by TCRdb to between 2017 and 2018). General notes on the study: For a replicate experiment, the RNA from either 20,000 or 100,000 naive CD8 T cells was divided into five aliquots, and four of those aliquots went on to sequencing. The study was a methods study using CD8 T cells to benchmark molecular-identifier clustering-based TCR repertoire sequencing (MIDCIRS) and TCR RNA copy counting.

The method was PCR. Instrument on record: NextSeq 500. Preparation of bulk TCR libraries followed a previously described approach, with the TCR primers listed in Table S5. Total RNA was purified with the Qiagen AllPrep DNA/RNA kit. Before analysis, reads from multiple sequencing runs of the same library were pooled. In the paper's pipeline: Reads were retained only if their TCR constant sequence matched exactly, and those retained reads were trimmed to 150 nt and grouped according to their 12-nt molecular barcodes. Reads inside each barcode group were sub-clustered using a 15% Levenshtein threshold, and a quality-weighted consensus sequence was constructed for each RNA molecule. Non-functional sequences were removed, as were lower-count sequences one edit away from another. Based on fitting two negative binomial distributions, any barcode sub-cluster with under 20% of the maximum read count was discarded. TCRdb applied fastp at Q25 and MiXCR to the public reads, then kept only in-frame beta chains. Records with the same CDR3 protein are collapsed into one entry carrying the most frequent genes and DNA. TCRdb, not the authors, supplied the V and J calls. The sample profile shows about 510,000 distinct CDR3 sequences; 25% of them were found once. The ten largest clones take up 0.7% to 0.9% of the sample.

Broader findings and caveats from the paper: The naive libraries included spiked-in Jurkat TCR RNA (fewer than eleven copies' worth), and this Jurkat TCR RNA is not part of the donor repertoire. Modeling indicated about 3 TCR RNA copies recovered per cell, compared with 7.5 to 10 by digital PCR, which implies a capture efficiency of 25% to 35%. Even against a background of about a million naive CD8 T cells, spiked-in Jurkat TCR RNA amounting to a single cell's worth was reported to be detectable. When barcode sub-clustering was not used, chimeric consensus sequences inflated TCR diversity, with chimeras reaching as high as 47%. The sizes of highly expanded clones could end up underestimated when identical TCR molecules share a barcode. Clones above 20 RNA copies held over 97% of molecules in CMV-specific effector cells but under 1% in naive cells.

Libraries of naive CD8 T cells were built from approximately 20,000 to 980,000 sorted cells, with 10%, 30% or 50% of the purified RNA used. Naive CD8 T cells were FACS-sorted as CD8+CD4-CCR7+CD45RA+ on a BD FACSAria II into RLT Plus buffer. To test detection sensitivity, Jurkat RNA equal to some 11 TCR copies was added to samples of about 17,000-1,100,000 naive CD8 T cells. CD8 T cells were enriched using RosetteSep CD8+ T Cell Enrichment Cocktail and Ficoll-Paque, and the enriched cells then underwent ACK red cell lysis. V is pruned by 3 bases and J by 7 bases, leaving 10 bases of the junction without a gene match. Including cysteine and phenylalanine, the CDR3 has 16 amino acids. Here the CDR3 DNA is all that survives: 48 bases in frame from base 1. CDR1 and CDR2 were assigned from the germline V gene (reference sequence) as LNHDA and SQIVND.

What was sequenced was naive CD8+ T cells from blood, with Jurkat cell RNA spiked in. Per the publication, the cell subset or site label means: FACS-sorted CD8+CD4-CCR7+CD45RA+ naive T cells. The source is a human donor in good health. Some libraries in this study had Jurkat cell RNA spiked in. Recombination joined TRBV19 with TRBJ1-5, with 9 bases aligning to TRBD1. The DNA is TGTGCCAGTAGTATCGGCCTGACAGGGGGAAGGCAGCCCCAGCATTTT. Translated, this is CASSIGLTGGRQPQHF.